This T cell receptor (beta chain) came from a study of somatic mutations in cytotoxic T cells in rheumatoid arthritis. The germline CDR1 and CDR2 sequences are MNHNY and SVGAGI (reference sequence). The CDR3 runs 14 residues. V lost 6 bases, J lost 4 bases, and 15 bases lay in between. The assay was immunoSEQ multiplex PCR, and TCRdb's table has in-frame clones only and misses some. This table holds approximately 20,000 clones, about four fifths found once. The genes are TRBV6-6 and TRBJ1-2; no clear D. The sequencing input was CD8+ T cells sorted from blood. The TCR was taken from a young man with rheumatoid arthritis. CDR3 bases: TGTGCCAGCAGCCCAGGTTTAGAACCCTATGGCTACACCTTC. This sequence encodes CASSPGLEPYGYTF.